The 24 T cell receptor beta chains reported below all come from one sample, sequenced in a study of molecular identifiers for immune sequencing clone quantification. MiXCR, applied by TCRdb to the PCR reads, yields one record per CDR3 protein. The table records about 9,800 distinct CDR3 sequences, roughly 21% of them present only once. The sequenced material came from naive CD8+ T cells from blood, with Jurkat cell RNA spiked in. Subset given: FACS-sorted CD8+CD4-CCR7+CD45RA+ naive T cells. The source of these receptors is a human donor in good health. Some libraries in this study had Jurkat cell RNA spiked in.

Ten or more counts support this clonotype. The gene calls are TRBV13 and TRBJ2-3, with TRBD2 matching over 8 bases. The germline CDR1 and CDR2 sequences are PRHDT and FYEKMQ (reference sequence). This CDR3 spans 16 amino acids. V lost 1 base to trimming and J lost 2 bases; unmatched junction nucleotides: 5. CDR3 amino acids: CASSLVTSGNTDTQYF. DNA for the CDR3: TGTGCCAGCAGCTTAGTTACTAGCGGAAACACAGATACGCAGTATTTT. Combining the CDR3 with reference TRBV13 and TRBJ2-3 gives the whole variable domain AAGVIQSPRHLIKEKRETATLKCYPIPRHDTVYWYQQGPGQDPQFLISFYEKMQSDKGSIPDRFSAQQFSDYHSELNMSSLELGDSALYFCASSLVTSGNTDTQYFGPGTRLTVL.

V is TRBV12-3 or TRBV12-4 and J is TRBJ2-7; 7 bases fit TRBD2. The CDR3 extends over 16 amino acids. V dropped 1 base and J dropped 3; count of bases not matched to a gene: 9. The CDR3: CASSLVRLGGFYEQYF. In DNA, the CDR3 is TGTGCCAGCAGTTTAGTGCGGTTGGGGGGGTTCTACGAGCAGTACTTC.

A word on this clonotype: A much larger clonotype is one base distant, so this may be a read error. V and J are TRBV2 and TRBJ2-7, with D uncertain. CDR1 is SNHLY and CDR2 is FYNNEI in the germline V gene. This CDR3 is 13 amino acids long. Here the CDR3 DNA reads TGTGCCAACAGTGAGTACACCTCCTACGAGCAGTACTTC. Translation: CANSEYTSYEQYF.

The gene calls are TRBV2 and TRBJ1-1; D not resolved. This CDR3 is 12 amino acids long. V lost 1 base, J lost 7 bases, and 7 bases lay in between. Germline CDR1 is SNHLY and CDR2 is FYNNEI. The CDR3 reads CASSEGWDEAFF. The CDR3 nucleotides read TGTGCCAGCAGTGAAGGATGGGATGAAGCTTTCTTT.

This clonotype was picked up many times. The chain is built from TRBV18 and TRBJ2-5, with D unclear. V was trimmed by 0 bases and J by 5 bases, leaving 7 bases between them. This CDR3 contains 13 residues. Looked up from germline, CDR1 is KGHSH and CDR2 is LQKENI. CDR3 coding DNA: TGTGCCAGCTCACCACCGGCGAGGGAGACCCAGTACTTC. This sequence encodes CASSPPARETQYF.

This clonotype was seen ten or more times. The chain is built from TRBV7-8 and TRBJ2-2, with D unclear. The CDR3 extends over 13 amino acids. Germline V CDR1 and CDR2: SGHVS, FQNEAQ. V gave up 1 base and J gave up 5 bases, with 5 bases separating them. The CDR3 region is CASSLGGTGELFF. The CDR3 DNA reads TGTGCCAGCAGCTTAGGTGGTACCGGGGAGCTGTTTTTT.

This clonotype is termed medium-sized. The rearrangement joins TRBV28 to TRBJ2-1; D may be TRBD2 (5 bases). The germline CDR1 and CDR2 sequences are MDHEN and SYDVKM. There are 15 residues in the CDR3. V lost 5 bases and J lost 8, with 19 bases in between. The chain's CDR3 is CASSPRPDSTDEQFF. The CDR3 DNA reads TGTGCCAGCAGTCCCCGCCCGGACTCCACGGATGAGCAGTTCTTC. Complete variable domain (other parts from reference TRBV28 and TRBJ2-1): DVKVTQSSRYLVKRTGEKVFLECVQDMDHENMFWYRQDPGLGLRLIYFSYDVKMKEKGDIPEGYSVSREKKERFSLILESASTNQTSMYLCASSPRPDSTDEQFFGPGTRLTVL.

There are many counts of this clonotype. J is TRBJ1-5 and V is TRBV12-3 or TRBV12-4; TRBD1 agrees at 7 bases. V lost 6 bases to trimming and J lost 0 bases; unmatched junction nucleotides: 8. The CDR3 totals 16 residues. CDR3 sequence reads: CASRFFGTVSNQPQHF. The DNA for the CDR3 is TGTGCCAGCAGGTTCTTTGGGACAGTTAGCAATCAGCCCCAGCATTTT.

By its share, this clonotype is medium-sized (0.01 to 0.1%). This sequence joins TRBV6-5 and TRBJ2-7; 7 bases are shared with TRBD2. Germline CDR1 and CDR2: MNHEY and SVGAGI. CDR3 length: 13 amino acids. V was clipped by 5 bases and J by 3 bases; unmatched bases: 4. As DNA, the CDR3 is TGTGCCAGCAGTGAGGGACTATTCTACGAGCAGTACTTC. Its translation is CASSEGLFYEQYF.

As for this clonotype: The conserved phenylalanine or tryptophan normally closing the CDR3 is absent here, so this likely arose from a read error. The chain combines TRBV29-1 with TRBJ1-2; D is uncertain. Trimming left V 7 bases short and J 6 bases short, with 27 bases between. The germline V gene encodes CDR1 SQVTM and CDR2 ANQGSEA. The length of the CDR3 is 16 residues. The CDR3 loop reads CSATFKDGEFYNGYTL. The CDR3 nucleotides read TGCAGCGCCACTTTCAAAGACGGGGAGTTTTATAATGGCTACACCCTC.

This clonotype is judged medium-sized. The V and J genes are TRBV30 and TRBJ1-1; D is ambiguous. Per germline, CDR1 GTSNPN and CDR2 SVGIG (reference sequence). The CDR3 consists of 13 residues. The ends were cut back, 0 bases at V and 2 bases at J, with 7 bases in the middle. This chain's CDR3 is CAWSVWENTEAFF. The CDR3 DNA sequence: TGTGCCTGGAGTGTCTGGGAAAACACTGAAGCTTTCTTT. Full variable domain (remainder filled in from reference TRBV30 and TRBJ1-1): SQTIHQWPATLVQPVGSPLSLECTVEGTSNPNLYWYRQAAGRGLQLLFYSVGIGQISSEVPQNLSASRPQDRQFILSSKKLLLSDSGFYLCAWSVWENTEAFFGQGTRLTVV.

This clonotype was detected ten times or more. The V and J genes are TRBV11-2 and TRBJ2-3; no clear D gene. The V and J ends lost 3 bases and 2 bases respectively, with 9 bases between them. The CDR3 is 14 amino acids. Looked up from germline, CDR1 is SGHAT and CDR2 is FQNNGV. CDR3 nucleotide sequence: TGTGCCAGCAGCTTGGGCGGATACACAGATACGCAGTATTTT. This codes for CASSLGGYTDTQYF. Combining the CDR3 with reference TRBV11-2 and TRBJ2-3 gives the whole variable domain EAGVAQSPRYKIIEKRQSVAFWCNPISGHATLYWYQQILGQGPKLLIQFQNNGVVDDSQLPKDRFSAERLKGVDSTLKIQPAKLEDSAVYLCASSLGGYTDTQYFGPGTRLTVL.

This clonotype is termed medium-sized. This sequence joins TRBV11-2 and TRBJ2-3; 8 nucleotides match TRBD2. The CDR3 contains 15 residues. CDR1 is SGHAT and CDR2 is FQNNGV in the germline V gene. Trimming removed 1 base from V and 4 bases from J; junction bases left unmatched: 4. The CDR3 DNA follows: TGTGCCAGCAGCTTAGGAGCGGGGGATGCAGATACGCAGTATTTT. This encodes CASSLGAGDADTQYF.

By sample fraction, this clonotype is medium-sized. The chain recombines TRBV27 with TRBJ2-7; D is undetermined. V was clipped by 0 bases and J by 4 bases, with 7 bases between them. The CDR3 has 13 amino acids. Germline V gene data show CDR1 as MNHEY and CDR2 as SMNVEV (reference sequence). As DNA, the CDR3 is TGTGCCAGCAGTTTATCGCCTCCGTACGAGCAGTACTTC. Its protein is CASSLSPPYEQYF.

Many counts were recorded for this clonotype. J is TRBJ2-7 and V is TRBV12-3 or TRBV12-4; 7 bases are shared with TRBD1. The V segment lost 5 bases and the J segment 5 bases; nucleotides outside the gene matches: 6. The CDR3 loop spans 13 amino acids. The CDR3 protein is CASSPGTVDEQYF. In DNA, the CDR3 is TGTGCCAGCAGTCCAGGGACAGTCGACGAGCAGTACTTC.

By its share, this clonotype is medium-sized. V gene TRBV2 combines with J gene TRBJ2-3; 8 positions agree with TRBD1. Trimming cost V 6 bases and J 0 bases; bases outside gene matches: 5. This CDR3 comprises 15 residues. The V gene's germline CDR1 is SNHLY and CDR2 FYNNEI. In DNA, the CDR3 is TGTGCCAGCAGAGAGACAGGGGACAGCACAGATACGCAGTATTTT. The encoded protein is CASRETGDSTDTQYF.

As for this clonotype: One end of the junction fails to match germline, which may point to a read error. The CDR3 DNA reads TGTGCCGGCACCACCTGGACAGCGATGAACACCGAAGCTTTCTTT. The encoded protein is CAGTTWTAMNTEAFF. This rearrangement joins TRBV6-1 to TRBJ1-1, with D perhaps TRBD1 (6 bases). This CDR3 is built from 15 residues. The germline V gene encodes CDR1 MNHNS and CDR2 SASEGT.

By share, this clonotype ranks as medium-sized. The rearrangement links TRBV30 to TRBJ1-5; 9 nucleotides line up with TRBD1. Germline CDR1 is GTSNPN and CDR2 is SVGIG (reference sequence). Losses at the gene ends were 4 bases for V and 6 bases for J; bases not matched to a gene: 4. CDR3 size: 13 residues. CDR3 region: CAWTTGGGQPQHF. The CDR3 region has the DNA TGTGCCTGGACTACAGGGGGCGGTCAGCCCCAGCATTTT.

This clonotype is medium-sized in the sample. The chain links TRBV27 to TRBJ1-5, with D possibly TRBD1 on 5 matching bases. CDR3 length: 14 amino acids. The V end was cut by 5 bases, the J end by 0 bases, with 8 bases between. CDR1 and CDR2 (germline): MNHEY, SMNVEV (reference sequence). CDR3 region: CASSQGYSNQPQHF. CDR3 sequence (DNA): TGTGCCAGCAGTCAGGGTTATAGCAATCAGCCCCAGCATTTT.

This clonotype has only one observation. The chain combines TRBV11-2 with TRBJ2-1; 8 positions match TRBD2. The trim removed 5 bases at V and 9 bases at J, leaving 12 bases unmatched. Looked up from germline, CDR1 is SGHAT and CDR2 is FQNNGV. The CDR3 loop spans 15 amino acids. CDR3 amino acids: CASSQTRTSFIEQFF. CDR3 nucleotides: TGTGCCAGCAGCCAAACCAGGACTAGCTTTATTGAGCAGTTCTTC.

By proportion, this clonotype is medium-sized. The chain recombines TRBV9 with TRBJ1-2; 8 nucleotides match TRBD1. CDR3 size: 16 residues. J was trimmed by 3 bases and V by 4 bases; bases with no gene match: 11. In germline, CDR1 is SGDLS, CDR2 YYNGEE. The chain's CDR3 is CASSPRTGPRDYGYTF. CDR3 nucleotide sequence: TGTGCCAGCAGCCCCCGGACAGGGCCGAGGGACTATGGCTACACCTTC.

Sample share makes this clonotype medium-sized (0.01 to 0.1%). This chain uses TRBV10-3 with TRBJ2-3, with D tentatively TRBD2 (6 bases). V dropped 0 bases and J dropped 4 bases, with 14 bases sitting between them. The CDR3 is 16 residues long. Germline CDR1 and CDR2: ENHRY and SYGVKD. The CDR3 DNA is TGTGCCATCAGTGAGTCTTTCGGGAGCGTCGCAGATACGCAGTATTTT. Amino acids: CAISESFGSVADTQYF.

This clonotype was seen many times. J is TRBJ2-1 and V is TRBV6-2 or TRBV6-3; 8 bases match TRBD1. This CDR3 has 14 residues. Per germline, CDR1 MNHEY and CDR2 SVGEGT. V was pared by 6 bases and J by 4 bases, with 5 bases of the junction left unmatched. The CDR3 loop reads CASRQGGPYNEQFF. The CDR3 bases are TGTGCCAGCAGACAGGGGGGTCCTTACAATGAGCAGTTCTTC.

The genes are TRBV7-8 and TRBJ2-3; 8 bases align to TRBD2. The CDR3 is made up of 16 amino acids. Trimming at V came to 2 bases and at J to 0 bases, leaving 4 bases not matched to a gene. Germline V gene lookup returns CDR1 SGHVS and CDR2 FQNEAQ. The CDR3 DNA reads TGTGCCAGCAGCTTAAAGCGGGGGCCTAGCACAGATACGCAGTATTTT. The encoded protein is CASSLKRGPSTDTQYF.